This is a list of T cell receptor beta chains from one sample in a study of T cells in Graves' hyperthyroidism and ophthalmopathy. Using its own MiXCR run on the multiplex PCR reads, TCRdb lists one record per CDR3 protein. The sample carries 500,000 to 600,000 distinct CDR3 sequences, about half recorded once. Sample: peripheral blood or thyroid tissue (not recorded which). The origin of the receptors is a woman aged 18 to 35 with Graves' hyperthyroidism. CDR3s include the opening cysteine and the closing phenylalanine or tryptophan. The D gene is left open where the match is weak. Not all rows give a size; the values are once, few, many and, for expanded clones, a class.

V gene,clone size,J gene,D gene,CDR3 DNA,CDR3 protein
TRBV24-1,many,TRBJ2-5,NA,TGTGCCACCAGTGACCTCCGGAGCACCGGGAAGGAGACCCAGTACTTC,CATSDLRSTGKETQYF
TRBV27,many,TRBJ2-7,TRBD1,TGTGCCAGTGCCGGGACAGGGTCCTACGAGCAGTACTTC,CASAGTGSYEQYF
TRBV20-1,NA,TRBJ2-5,NA,TGCAGTGCCCCACCGAGGGGACGACAGCTCCAAGAGACCCAGTACTTC,CSAPPRGRQLQETQYF
TRBV3-1,many,TRBJ1-2,NA,TGTGCCAGCAGCCCCTCGGGACTTACTGCCTATGGCTACACCTTC,CASSPSGLTAYGYTF
TRBV10-3,many,TRBJ1-4,NA,TGTGCCATCAGTGACCCCCGCCCGGGGGGGCAGGGTGAAAAACTGTTTTTT,CAISDPRPGGQGEKLFF
TRBV7-2,many,TRBJ2-7,NA,TGTGCCAGCAGCTTATACGTGGGGGTCTCCTACGAGCAGTACTTC,CASSLYVGVSYEQYF
TRBV20-1,NA,TRBJ2-5,TRBD1,TGCAGTGCGAGGACAGGGGAGGTGGAGACCCAGTACTTC,CSARTGEVETQYF
TRBV7-9,NA,TRBJ2-1,NA,TGTGCCAGCAGCCGCACGACGGGGGCAACCTACAATGAGCAGTTCTTC,CASSRTTGATYNEQFF
TRBV7-9,many,TRBJ2-7,NA,TGTGCCAGCAGCTGGCCCCTGGGGAAGACCGCCTACGAGCAGTACTTC,CASSWPLGKTAYEQYF
TRBV28,few,TRBJ1-1,NA,TGTGCCAGCAGTTTTTGGTGGATACCGAACACTGAAGCTTTCTTT,CASSFWWIPNTEAFF
TRBV6-5,NA,TRBJ1-2,NA,TGTACCAGCAGTTACTCGAGACTTTCCTATGGCTACACCTTC,CTSSYSRLSYGYTF
TRBV18,NA,TRBJ2-7,TRBD1,TGTGCCAGCTCACCGACAGGGCATCTCGAGCAGTACTTC,CASSPTGHLEQYF
TRBV6-6,NA,TRBJ1-2,NA,TGTGCCAGCAGTGAAGACCCAGGGTTCGGAGGCTACACCTTC,CASSEDPGFGGYTF
TRBV5-1,once,TRBJ1-6,NA,TGCGCCAGCTTACCCGGTTCACCCCTCCACTTT,CASLPGSPLHF
TRBV7-2,few,TRBJ2-2,TRBD1,TGTGCCAGCAGTTCGGACAGGGTCACCGGGGAGCTGTTTTTT,CASSSDRVTGELFF
TRBV7-2,NA,TRBJ2-1,TRBD2,TGTGCCAGCAGCCCTGACTGGCGGGAGTACAATGAGCAGTTCTTC,CASSPDWREYNEQFF
TRBV7-9,NA,TRBJ2-7,NA,TGCGCCAGCAACCAGGGTCAATTAGGCGGCATCTCCTACGAGCAGTACTTC,CASNQGQLGGISYEQYF
TRBV7-3,many,TRBJ2-2,NA,TGTGCCAGCAGCTCGAATGTCAACACCGGGGAGCTGTTTTTT,CASSSNVNTGELFF
TRBV5-6,NA,TRBJ2-5,NA,TGTGCCAGCACCATAGGGGGGAGGGAGACCCAGTACTTC,CASTIGGRETQYF
TRBV7-2,NA,TRBJ2-2,NA,TGTGCCAGCAGCTTAGGGGCCAATGAGGGGTATGAGCAGTTTTTT,CASSLGANEGYEQFF
TRBV29-1,NA,TRBJ1-1,TRBD1,TGCAGCGTCCTGACAGGGGCGAACACTGAAGCTTTCTTT,CSVLTGANTEAFF
TRBV18,few,TRBJ2-7,NA,TGTGCCAGCTCACTGGGCAGGTTGACCGACGAGCAGTACTTC,CASSLGRLTDEQYF
TRBV20-1,many,TRBJ1-1,TRBD1,TGCAGTGCTAGCTACAGGGGGCGCCGCATGAACACTGAAGCTTTCTTT,CSASYRGRRMNTEAFF
TRBV19,NA,TRBJ2-1,TRBD2,TGTGCCACAGGGCAGGGAATTTGGCGGGAGCGCTCCTACAATGAGCAGTTCTTC,CATGQGIWRERSYNEQFF
TRBV19,many,TRBJ1-2,NA,TGTGCCAGTAGTGAGATCCCCAGCGGCTACACCTTC,CASSEIPSGYTF
TRBV7-6,NA,TRBJ2-7,NA,TGTGCCAGCAGCTCCTCGGGGGCAGGGGACTACGAGCAGTACTTC,CASSSSGAGDYEQYF
TRBV20-1,NA,TRBJ2-5,NA,TGCAGTGCCGGACCACAAGGATTTTTCGTCTTC,CSAGPQGFFVF
TRBV12-3/TRBV12-4,many,TRBJ2-7,NA,TGTGCCAGCAGTTGGGGACGGGTGGGGGAGCAGTACTTC,CASSWGRVGEQYF
TRBV15,NA,TRBJ1-2,NA,TGTGCTATCCCGACGGGGAACTATGGCTACACCTTC,CAIPTGNYGYTF
TRBV12-5,few,TRBJ2-7,TRBD2,TGTGCTAGTGCCCCCCTGGGGAGGGACCCCAACTACGAGCAGTACTTC,CASAPLGRDPNYEQYF
TRBV6-5,many,TRBJ1-2,NA,TGTGCCAGCAGCCGTACGGGACGGAAGAACTATGGCTACACCTTC,CASSRTGRKNYGYTF
TRBV7-6,NA,TRBJ1-3,NA,TGTGCCAGCAGCTTAGGGTTCGGGGACACCATATATTTT,CASSLGFGDTIYF
TRBV6-6,many,TRBJ1-2,NA,TGTGCCAGCAGTACAACCTCGATAGGGGACGACTATGGCTACACCTTC,CASSTTSIGDDYGYTF
TRBV19,many,TRBJ1-2,NA,TGTGCCAGTAGTATCCTTCAGACGGGAACCTATGGCTACACCTTC,CASSILQTGTYGYTF
TRBV5-6,NA,TRBJ2-6,NA,TGTGCCAGCAGCTTGGGACTCTCTGGGGCCAACGTCCTGACTTTC,CASSLGLSGANVLTF
TRBV27,few,TRBJ1-4,TRBD1,TGTGCCAGTGCCCGGGACAGGATCTTTAGTGAAAAACTGTTTTTT,CASARDRIFSEKLFF
TRBV29-1,NA,TRBJ2-7,TRBD2,TGCAGCTCCTGGGAGGGCGGAGAGCAGTACTTC,CSSWEGGEQYF
TRBV3-1,few,TRBJ2-7,TRBD2,TGTGCCAGCAGCCAAGTTGGCACTAGCGGGCTTATTACCTACGAGCAGTACTTC,CASSQVGTSGLITYEQYF
TRBV2,NA,TRBJ2-3,NA,TGTGCCAGCAGTGAGGGGAGCGACGGCACAGATACGCAGTATTTT,CASSEGSDGTDTQYF
TRBV2,NA,TRBJ2-3,NA,TGTGCCAGCAGTTCTACTAGCTTTGGCACAGATACGCAGTATTTT,CASSSTSFGTDTQYF
TRBV20-1,many,TRBJ1-3,TRBD1,TGCAGTGCTCCGGACAGGGGGCCAAACACCATATATTTT,CSAPDRGPNTIYF
TRBV20-1,many,TRBJ2-7,TRBD1,TGCAGTGCTAGAGTACCTGTTACGGGACAGGGGATCTGGGAGCAGTACTTC,CSARVPVTGQGIWEQYF
TRBV29-1,NA,TRBJ2-5,TRBD1,TGCAGCGTTGGTCGGGGACAGAAAGAGACCCAGTACTTC,CSVGRGQKETQYF
TRBV7-3,NA,TRBJ2-7,NA,TGTGCCAGCAGCCAATGGTCAGTTTCCGAGCAGTACTTC,CASSQWSVSEQYF
TRBV20-1,many,TRBJ1-6,TRBD1,TGCAGTGCTGACGACAGGGAGTATAATTCACCCCTCCACTTT,CSADDREYNSPLHF
TRBV5-1,many,TRBJ1-6,NA,TGCGCCAGCAGCTTGGGAGAAAGGGGGTCACCCCTCCACTTT,CASSLGERGSPLHF
TRBV29-1,NA,TRBJ2-5,TRBD1,TGCAGCGTTCACTTCGGGACAGAACAAGGGACCCAGTACTTC,CSVHFGTEQGTQYF
TRBV3-1,NA,TRBJ2-2,TRBD2,TGTGCCAGCAGTAAAACTAGCGGGAGGGCCACCGGGGAGCTGTTTTTT,CASSKTSGRATGELFF
TRBV2,NA,TRBJ2-7,NA,TGTGCCAGCGGTGGGCAGGGCGAGCAGTACTTC,CASGGQGEQYF
TRBV29-1,few,TRBJ2-5,TRBD1,TGCAGCGTTAGACAGGGAATTGAGACCCAGTACTTC,CSVRQGIETQYF
TRBV20-1,NA,TRBJ2-7,TRBD2,TGCAGTGCTAGCAAGGGACTAGCGGGAGTATCCTACGAGCAGTACTTC,CSASKGLAGVSYEQYF
TRBV10-3,NA,TRBJ2-7,TRBD2,TGTGCCAGCAGCTCTAGGTGGACTAGCGGGAGTTACGAGCAGTACTTC,CASSSRWTSGSYEQYF
TRBV20-1,many,TRBJ2-2,TRBD1,TGCAGTGCTAGTCAAGATTCACAGGGGGGCACCGGGGAGCTGTTTTTT,CSASQDSQGGTGELFF